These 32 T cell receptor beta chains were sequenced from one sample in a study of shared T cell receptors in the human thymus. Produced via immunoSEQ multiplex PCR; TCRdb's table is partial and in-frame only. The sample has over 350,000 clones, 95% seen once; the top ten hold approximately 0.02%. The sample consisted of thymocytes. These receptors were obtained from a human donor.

As DNA, the CDR3 is TGTGCCGGGGGACTAGCGGCCTACGAGCAGTACTTC. Residues: CAGGLAAYEQYF. The chain is built from TRBV27 and TRBJ2-7; 11 nucleotides line up with TRBD2. Germline lookup yields CDR1 MNHEY and CDR2 SMNVEV (reference sequence). Trimming took 11 bases from V and 2 from J; bases not matched to a gene: 2. The CDR3 contains 12 residues.

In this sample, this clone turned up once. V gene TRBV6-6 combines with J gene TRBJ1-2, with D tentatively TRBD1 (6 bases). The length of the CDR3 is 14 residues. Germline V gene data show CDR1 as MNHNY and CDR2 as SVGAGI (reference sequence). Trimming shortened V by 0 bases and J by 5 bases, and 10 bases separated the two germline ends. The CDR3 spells CASSYSGQGYGYTF. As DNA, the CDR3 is TGTGCCAGCAGTTACTCCGGGCAGGGGTATGGCTACACCTTC.

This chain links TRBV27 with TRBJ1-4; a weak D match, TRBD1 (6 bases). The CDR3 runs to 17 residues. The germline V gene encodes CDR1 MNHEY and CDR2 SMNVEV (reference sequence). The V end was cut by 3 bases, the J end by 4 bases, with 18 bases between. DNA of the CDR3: TGTGCCAGCAGTTTTCGCGGCCGCAAGGGGGGTAATGAAAAACTGTTTTTT. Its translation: CASSFRGRKGGNEKLFF. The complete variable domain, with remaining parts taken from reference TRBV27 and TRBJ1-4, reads EAQVTQNPRYLITVTGKKLTVTCSQNMNHEYMSWYRQDPGLGLRQIYYSMNVEVTDKGDVPEGYKVSRKEKRNFPLILESPSPNQTSLYFCASSFRGRKGGNEKLFFGSGTQLSVL.

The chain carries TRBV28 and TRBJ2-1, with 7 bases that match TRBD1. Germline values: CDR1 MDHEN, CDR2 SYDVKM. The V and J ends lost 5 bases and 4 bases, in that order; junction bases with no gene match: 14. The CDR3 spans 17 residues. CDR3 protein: CASSPRTGESGYNEQFF. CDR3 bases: TGTGCCAGCAGTCCCAGGACAGGAGAGTCAGGATACAATGAGCAGTTCTTC.

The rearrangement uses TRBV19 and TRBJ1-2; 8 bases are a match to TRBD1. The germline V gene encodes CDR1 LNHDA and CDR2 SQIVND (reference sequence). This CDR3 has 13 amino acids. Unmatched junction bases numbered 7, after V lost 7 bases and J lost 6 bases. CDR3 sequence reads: CASTWTGHNGYTF. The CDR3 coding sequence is TGTGCCAGTACCTGGACAGGGCATAATGGCTACACCTTC.

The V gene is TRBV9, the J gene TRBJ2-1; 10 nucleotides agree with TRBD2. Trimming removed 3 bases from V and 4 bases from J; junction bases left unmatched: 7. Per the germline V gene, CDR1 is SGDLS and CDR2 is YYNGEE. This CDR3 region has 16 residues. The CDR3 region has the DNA TGTGCCAGCAGCGCCGCGGGACTAGCGAGTTACAATGAGCAGTTCTTC. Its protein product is CASSAAGLASYNEQFF.

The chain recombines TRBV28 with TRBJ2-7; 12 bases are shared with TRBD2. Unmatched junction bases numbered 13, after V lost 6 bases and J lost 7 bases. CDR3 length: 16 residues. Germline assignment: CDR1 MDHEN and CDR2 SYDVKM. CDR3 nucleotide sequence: TGTGCCAGCAGACTGCGGCTAGCGGGAGGGCCGGAGGAGCAGTACTTC. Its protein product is CASRLRLAGGPEEQYF.

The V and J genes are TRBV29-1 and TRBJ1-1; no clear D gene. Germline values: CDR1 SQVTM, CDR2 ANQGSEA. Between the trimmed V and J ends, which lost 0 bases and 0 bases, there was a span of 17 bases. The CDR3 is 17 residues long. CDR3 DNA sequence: TGCAGCGTTGAAGATAGGGCCGCCGGCGCACTGAACACTGAAGCTTTCTTT. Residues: CSVEDRAAGALNTEAFF.

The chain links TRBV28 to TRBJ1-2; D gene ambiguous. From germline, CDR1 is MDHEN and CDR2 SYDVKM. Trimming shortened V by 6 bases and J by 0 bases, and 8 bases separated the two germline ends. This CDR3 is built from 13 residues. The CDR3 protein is CASRFLANYGYTF. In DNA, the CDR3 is TGTGCCAGCAGGTTTTTAGCTAACTATGGCTACACCTTC.

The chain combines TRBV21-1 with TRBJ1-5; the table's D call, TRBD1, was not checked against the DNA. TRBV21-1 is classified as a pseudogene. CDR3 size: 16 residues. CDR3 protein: CASSPRGQGAGQPQHF. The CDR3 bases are TGTGCCAGCAGCCCCCGAGGACAGGGGGCAGGGCAGCCCCAGCATTTT.

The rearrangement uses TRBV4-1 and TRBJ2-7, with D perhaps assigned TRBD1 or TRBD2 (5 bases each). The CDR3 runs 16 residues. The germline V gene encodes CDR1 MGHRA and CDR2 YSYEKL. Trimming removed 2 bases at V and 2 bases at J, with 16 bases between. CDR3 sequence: CASSQRGKAEPYEQYF. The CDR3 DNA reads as TGCGCCAGCAGCCAAAGGGGAAAAGCGGAGCCCTACGAGCAGTACTTC.

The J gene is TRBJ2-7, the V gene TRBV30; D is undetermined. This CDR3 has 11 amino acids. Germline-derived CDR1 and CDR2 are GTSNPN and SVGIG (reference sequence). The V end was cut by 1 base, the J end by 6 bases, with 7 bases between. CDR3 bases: TGTGCCTGGAGTGGTCGGGTCGAGCAGTACTTC. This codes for CAWSGRVEQYF.

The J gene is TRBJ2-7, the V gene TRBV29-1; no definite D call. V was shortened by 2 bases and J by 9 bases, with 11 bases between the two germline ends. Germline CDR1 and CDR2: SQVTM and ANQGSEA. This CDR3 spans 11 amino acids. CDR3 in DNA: TGCAGCGTTGAACCAGCCCATTTGCAGTACTTC. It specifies CSVEPAHLQYF.

The CDR3 protein is CASSQVRDNNEQFF. The CDR3 DNA reads as TGCGCCAGCAGCCAAGTTCGTGATAACAATGAGCAGTTCTTC. The J gene is TRBJ2-1, the V gene TRBV4-1; D call uncertain. V gave up 1 base and J gave up 5 bases, with 9 bases separating them. CDR1 MGHRA and CDR2 YSYEKL come from the germline V gene. CDR3 length: 14 residues.

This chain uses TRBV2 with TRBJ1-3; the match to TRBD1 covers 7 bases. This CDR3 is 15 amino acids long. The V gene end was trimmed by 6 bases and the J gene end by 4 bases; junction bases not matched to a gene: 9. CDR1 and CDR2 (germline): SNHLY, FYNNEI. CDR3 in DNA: TGTGCCAGCAGCCCAGACAGGGTATCGGGAAACACCATATATTTT. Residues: CASSPDRVSGNTIYF.

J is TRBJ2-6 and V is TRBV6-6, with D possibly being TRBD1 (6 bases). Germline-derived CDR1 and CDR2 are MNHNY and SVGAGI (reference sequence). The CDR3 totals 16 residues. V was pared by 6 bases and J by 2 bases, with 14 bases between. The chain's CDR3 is CASRPTGKAGANVLTF. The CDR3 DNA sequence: TGTGCCAGCAGACCAACAGGGAAGGCTGGGGCCAACGTCCTGACTTTC.

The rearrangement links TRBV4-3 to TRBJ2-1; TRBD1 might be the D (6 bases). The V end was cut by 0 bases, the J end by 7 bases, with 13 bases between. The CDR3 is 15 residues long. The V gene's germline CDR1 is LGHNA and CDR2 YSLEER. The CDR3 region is CASSQDHRVRNEQFF. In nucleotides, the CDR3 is TGCGCCAGCAGCCAAGATCACAGGGTACGGAATGAGCAGTTCTTC.

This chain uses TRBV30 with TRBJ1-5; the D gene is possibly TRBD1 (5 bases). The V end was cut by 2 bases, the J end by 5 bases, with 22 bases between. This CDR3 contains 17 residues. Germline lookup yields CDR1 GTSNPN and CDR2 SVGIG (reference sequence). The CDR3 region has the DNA TGTGCCTGGAGTAAAGGGAGAGATCGGGGGGTCGATCAGCCCCAGCATTTT. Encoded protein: CAWSKGRDRGVDQPQHF.

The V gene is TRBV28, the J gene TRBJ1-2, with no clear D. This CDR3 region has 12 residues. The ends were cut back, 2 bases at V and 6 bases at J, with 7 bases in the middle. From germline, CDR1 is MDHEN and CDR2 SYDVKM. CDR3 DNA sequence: TGTGCCAGCAGTTTACTGGGTAATGGCTACACCTTC. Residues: CASSLLGNGYTF.

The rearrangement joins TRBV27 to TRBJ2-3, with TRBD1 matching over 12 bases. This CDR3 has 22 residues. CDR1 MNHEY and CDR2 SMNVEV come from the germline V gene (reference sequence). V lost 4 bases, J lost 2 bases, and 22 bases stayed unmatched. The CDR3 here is CASSSPARDRGPYVRFTDTQYF. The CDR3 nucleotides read TGTGCCAGCAGTTCGCCAGCCCGGGACAGGGGGCCGTACGTCCGTTTCACAGATACGCAGTATTTT.

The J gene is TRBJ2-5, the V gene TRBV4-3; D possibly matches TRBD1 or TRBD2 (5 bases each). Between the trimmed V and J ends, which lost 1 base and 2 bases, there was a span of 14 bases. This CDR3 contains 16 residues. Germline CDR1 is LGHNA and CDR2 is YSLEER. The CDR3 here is CASSQVRGFEQETQYF. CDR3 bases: TGCGCCAGCAGCCAAGTTCGGGGCTTCGAACAAGAGACCCAGTACTTC.

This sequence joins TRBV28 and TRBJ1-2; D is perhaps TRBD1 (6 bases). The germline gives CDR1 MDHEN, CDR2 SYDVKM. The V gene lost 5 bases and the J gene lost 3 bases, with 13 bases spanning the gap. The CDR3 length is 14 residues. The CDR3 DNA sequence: TGTGCCAGCAGTCATAATTGGACAGACTATGGCTACACCTTC. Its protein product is CASSHNWTDYGYTF.

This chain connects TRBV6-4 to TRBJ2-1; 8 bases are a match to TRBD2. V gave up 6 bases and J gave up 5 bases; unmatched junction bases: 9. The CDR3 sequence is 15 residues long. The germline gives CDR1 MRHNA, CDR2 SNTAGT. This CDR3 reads CASSPEGSGNNEQFF. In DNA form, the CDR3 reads TGTGCCAGCAGCCCCGAGGGTAGCGGGAACAATGAGCAGTTCTTC.

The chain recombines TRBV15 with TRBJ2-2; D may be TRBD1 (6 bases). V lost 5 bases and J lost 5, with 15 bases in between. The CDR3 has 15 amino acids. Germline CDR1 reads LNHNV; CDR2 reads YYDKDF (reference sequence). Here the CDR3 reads CATSPDSRGTGELFF. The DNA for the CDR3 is TGTGCCACCAGCCCCGACTCTAGGGGGACCGGGGAGCTGTTTTTT.

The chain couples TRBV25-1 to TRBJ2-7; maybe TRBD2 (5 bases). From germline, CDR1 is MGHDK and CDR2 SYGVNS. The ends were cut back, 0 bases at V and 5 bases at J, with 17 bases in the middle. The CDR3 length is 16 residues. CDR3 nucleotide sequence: TGTGCCAGCAGTGAATACGAAACCTTCGAGGGCGACGAGCAGTACTTC. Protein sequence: CASSEYETFEGDEQYF.

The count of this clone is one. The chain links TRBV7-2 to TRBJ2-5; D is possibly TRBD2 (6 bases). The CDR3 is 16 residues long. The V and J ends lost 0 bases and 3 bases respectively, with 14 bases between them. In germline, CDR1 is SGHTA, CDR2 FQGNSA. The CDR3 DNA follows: TGTGCCAGCAGCTTAGCGAGCCGGGACTTCAAAGAGACCCAGTACTTC. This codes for CASSLASRDFKETQYF.

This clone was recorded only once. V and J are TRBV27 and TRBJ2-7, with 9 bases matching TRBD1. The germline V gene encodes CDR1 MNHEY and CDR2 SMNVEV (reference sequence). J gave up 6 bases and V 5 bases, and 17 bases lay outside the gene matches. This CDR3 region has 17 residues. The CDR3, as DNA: TGTGCCAGCAGTCCCCAGAAAGTGGGGGACAGGGTTGCCGAGCAGTACTTC. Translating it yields CASSPQKVGDRVAEQYF.

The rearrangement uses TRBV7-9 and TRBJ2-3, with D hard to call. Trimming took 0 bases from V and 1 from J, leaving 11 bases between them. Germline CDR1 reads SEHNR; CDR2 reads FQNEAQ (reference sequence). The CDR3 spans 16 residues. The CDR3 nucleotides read TGTGCCAGCAGCTTAGCCTCCCTACTCTGCACAGATACGCAGTATTTT. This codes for CASSLASLLCTDTQYF.

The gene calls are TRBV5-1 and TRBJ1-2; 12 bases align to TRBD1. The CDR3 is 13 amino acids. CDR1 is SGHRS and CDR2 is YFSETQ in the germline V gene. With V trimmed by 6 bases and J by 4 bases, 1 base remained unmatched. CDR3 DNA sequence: TGCGCCAGCAAGGGACAGGGGGCCTATGGCTACACCTTC. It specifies CASKGQGAYGYTF.

CDR3 region: CASSGGTTYNEQFF. For the CDR3, the DNA is TGTGCCAGCAGCGGGGGGACTACCTACAATGAGCAGTTCTTC. The chain joins TRBV11-2 to TRBJ2-1, with TRBD2 matching 7 bases. Germline CDR1 SGHAT, CDR2 FQNNGV. The J segment lost 2 bases and the V segment lost 5 bases, leaving 3 bases of the junction unmatched. CDR3 size: 14 residues. The full variable domain, with the rest looked up from reference TRBV11-2 and TRBJ2-1, is EAGVAQSPRYKIIEKRQSVAFWCNPISGHATLYWYQQILGQGPKLLIQFQNNGVVDDSQLPKDRFSAERLKGVDSTLKIQPAKLEDSAVYLCASSGGTTYNEQFFGPGTRLTVL.

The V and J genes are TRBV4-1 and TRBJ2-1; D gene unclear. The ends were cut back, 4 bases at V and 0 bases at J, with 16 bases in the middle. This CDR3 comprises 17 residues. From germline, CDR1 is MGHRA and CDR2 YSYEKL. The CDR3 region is CASSPSGPESSYNEQFF. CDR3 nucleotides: TGCGCCAGCAGCCCCTCCGGACCGGAGAGCTCCTACAATGAGCAGTTCTTC.

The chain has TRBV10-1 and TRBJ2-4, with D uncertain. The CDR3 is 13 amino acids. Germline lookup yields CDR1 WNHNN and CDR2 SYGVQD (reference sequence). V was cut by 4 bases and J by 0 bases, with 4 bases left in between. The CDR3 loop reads CASSGRAKNIQYF. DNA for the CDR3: TGCGCCAGCAGTGGGCGAGCCAAAAACATTCAGTACTTC.